This T cell receptor beta chain was retrieved from a study of blood T cells in healthy people across ages. This clonotype occurred a few times. Primers used in a second PCR of about 7 to 12 cycles were a sample-barcoded 5' primer and a J-beta primer mix. TCRdb re-called the 5' RACE reads with MiXCR, one entry per CDR3 protein. The repertoire holds over 1.5 million distinct CDR3 sequences, with around half as singletons. This receptor was obtained from a woman aged 40-49 years in good health. The sequenced sample was blood.

Here the CDR3 DNA reads TGTGCCAGCAGCGCCAGGACAGGGAACTTCCAAGAGACCCAGTACTTC. This translates into CASSARTGNFQETQYF. The chain uses TRBV9 and TRBJ2-5; TRBD1 agrees at 8 bases. CDR3 length: 16 amino acids. Germline assignment: CDR1 SGDLS and CDR2 YYNGEE. Trimming at V came to 3 bases and at J to 1 base, leaving 8 bases not matched to a gene.